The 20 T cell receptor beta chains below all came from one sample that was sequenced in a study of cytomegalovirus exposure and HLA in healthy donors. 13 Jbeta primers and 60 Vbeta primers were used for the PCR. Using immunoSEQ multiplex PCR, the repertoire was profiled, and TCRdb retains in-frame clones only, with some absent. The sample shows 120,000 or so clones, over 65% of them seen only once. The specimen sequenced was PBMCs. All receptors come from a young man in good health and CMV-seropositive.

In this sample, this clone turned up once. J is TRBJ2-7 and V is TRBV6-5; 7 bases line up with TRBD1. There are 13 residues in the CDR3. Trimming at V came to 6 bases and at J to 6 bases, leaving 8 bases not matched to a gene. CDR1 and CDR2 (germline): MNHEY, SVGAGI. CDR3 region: CASSAGAGGEQYF. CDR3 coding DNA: TGTGCCAGCAGCGCCGGGGCAGGGGGCGAGCAGTACTTC.

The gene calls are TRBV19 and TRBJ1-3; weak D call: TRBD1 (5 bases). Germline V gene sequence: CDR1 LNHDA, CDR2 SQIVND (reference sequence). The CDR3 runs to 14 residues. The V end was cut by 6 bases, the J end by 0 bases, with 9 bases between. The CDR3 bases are TGTGCCAGTAGGGTCCAGGGCTCTGGAAACACCATATATTTT. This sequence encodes CASRVQGSGNTIYF.

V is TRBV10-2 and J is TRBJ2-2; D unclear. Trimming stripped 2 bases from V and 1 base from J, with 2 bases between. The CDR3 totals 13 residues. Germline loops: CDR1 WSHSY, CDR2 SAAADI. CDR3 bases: TGCGCCAGCAGTGAGCAGAACACCGGGGAGCTGTTTTTT. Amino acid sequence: CASSEQNTGELFF.

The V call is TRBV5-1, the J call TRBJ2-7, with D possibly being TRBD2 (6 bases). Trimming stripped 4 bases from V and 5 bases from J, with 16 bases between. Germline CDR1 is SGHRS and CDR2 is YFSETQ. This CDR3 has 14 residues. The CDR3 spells CASSTGLLGDEQYF. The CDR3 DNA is TGCGCCAGCAGCACGGGACTGCTAGGGGACGAGCAGTACTTC.

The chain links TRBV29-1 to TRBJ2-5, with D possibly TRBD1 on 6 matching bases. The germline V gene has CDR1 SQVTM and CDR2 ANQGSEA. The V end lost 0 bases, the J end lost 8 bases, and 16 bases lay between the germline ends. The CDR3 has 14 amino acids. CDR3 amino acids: CSVEDPDRVATQYF. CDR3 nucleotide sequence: TGCAGCGTTGAAGATCCGGACAGAGTGGCCACCCAGTACTTC.

The CDR3: CASSPGTGPQPQHF. The CDR3 coding sequence is TGTGCCAGCAGCCCCGGGACAGGGCCTCAGCCCCAGCATTTT. V gene TRBV6-5 combines with J gene TRBJ1-5; 9 bases match TRBD1. The CDR3 sequence is 14 residues long. V shed 6 bases and J 6 bases; nucleotides not matched to a gene: 6. Germline CDR1 is MNHEY and CDR2 is SVGAGI.

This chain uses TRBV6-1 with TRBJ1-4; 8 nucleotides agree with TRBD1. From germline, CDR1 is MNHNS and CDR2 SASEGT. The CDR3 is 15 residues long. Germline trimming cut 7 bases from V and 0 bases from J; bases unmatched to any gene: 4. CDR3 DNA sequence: TGTGCCAGCATGAGGACAGGGTCAACTAATGAAAAACTGTTTTTT. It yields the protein CASMRTGSTNEKLFF.

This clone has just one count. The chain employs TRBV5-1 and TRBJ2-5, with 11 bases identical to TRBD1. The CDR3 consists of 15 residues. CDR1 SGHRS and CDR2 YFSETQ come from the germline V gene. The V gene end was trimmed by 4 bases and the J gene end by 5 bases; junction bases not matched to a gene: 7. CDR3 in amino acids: CASSQPDRGLETQYF. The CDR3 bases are TGCGCCAGCAGCCAACCGGACAGGGGGCTTGAGACCCAGTACTTC. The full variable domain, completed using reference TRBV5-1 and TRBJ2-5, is KAGVTQTPRYLIKTRGQQVTLSCSPISGHRSVSWYQQTPGQGLQFLFEYFSETQRNKGNFPGRFSGRQFSNSRSEMNVSTLELGDSALYLCASSQPDRGLETQYFGPGTRLLVL.

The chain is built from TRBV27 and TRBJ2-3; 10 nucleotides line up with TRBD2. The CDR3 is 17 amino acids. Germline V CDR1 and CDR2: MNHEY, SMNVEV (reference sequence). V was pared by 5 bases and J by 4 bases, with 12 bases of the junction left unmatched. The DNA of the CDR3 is TGTGCCAGCAGTCCATCCGTTCTAGCGGGGGACCCAGATACGCAGTATTTT. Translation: CASSPSVLAGDPDTQYF.

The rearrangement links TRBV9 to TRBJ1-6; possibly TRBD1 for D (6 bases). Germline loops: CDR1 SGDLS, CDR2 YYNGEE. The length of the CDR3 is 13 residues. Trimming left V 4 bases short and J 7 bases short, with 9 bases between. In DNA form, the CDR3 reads TGTGCCAGCAGCACTGGACAGAATTCACCCCTCCACTTT. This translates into CASSTGQNSPLHF.

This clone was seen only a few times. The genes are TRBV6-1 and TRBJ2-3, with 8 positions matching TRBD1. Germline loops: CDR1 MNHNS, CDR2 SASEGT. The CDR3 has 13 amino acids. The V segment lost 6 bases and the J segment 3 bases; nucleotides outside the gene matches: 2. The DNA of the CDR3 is TGTGCCAGCAGAGGACAGGGTACAGATACGCAGTATTTT. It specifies CASRGQGTDTQYF.

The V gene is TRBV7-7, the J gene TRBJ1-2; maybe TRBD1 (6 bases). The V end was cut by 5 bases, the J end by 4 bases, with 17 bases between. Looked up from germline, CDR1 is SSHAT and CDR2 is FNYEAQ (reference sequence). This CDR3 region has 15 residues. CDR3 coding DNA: TGTGCCAGCAGCACCCACAGGGAGGGGGGCTATGGCTACACCTTC. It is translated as CASSTHREGGYGYTF.

The chain's CDR3 is CAISESRGSYNEQFF. CDR3 coding DNA: TGTGCCATCAGTGAGTCGAGGGGGAGCTACAATGAGCAGTTCTTC. The chain carries TRBV10-3 and TRBJ2-1; TRBD1 might be the D (6 bases). The length of the CDR3 is 15 residues. Trimming removed 0 bases at V and 3 bases at J, with 9 bases between. CDR1 is ENHRY, CDR2 SYGVKD, per germline.

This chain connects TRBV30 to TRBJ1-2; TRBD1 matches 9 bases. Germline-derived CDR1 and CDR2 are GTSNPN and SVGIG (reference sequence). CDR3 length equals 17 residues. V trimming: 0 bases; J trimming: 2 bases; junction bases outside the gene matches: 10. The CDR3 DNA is TGTGCCTGGAGTGTACGCGCGACAGGGGGAGTCAACTATGGCTACACCTTC. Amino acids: CAWSVRATGGVNYGYTF.

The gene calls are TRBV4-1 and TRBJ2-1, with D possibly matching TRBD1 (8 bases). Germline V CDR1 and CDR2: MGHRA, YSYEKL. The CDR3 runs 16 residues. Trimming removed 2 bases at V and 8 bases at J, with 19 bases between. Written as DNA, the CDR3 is TGCGCCAGCAGCCAAACAGGGGGGGAACCAGGTTATGAGCAGTTCTTC. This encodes CASSQTGGEPGYEQFF.

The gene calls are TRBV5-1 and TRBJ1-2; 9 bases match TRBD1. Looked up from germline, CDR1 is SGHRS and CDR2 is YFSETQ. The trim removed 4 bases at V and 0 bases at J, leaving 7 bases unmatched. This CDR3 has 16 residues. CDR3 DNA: TGCGCCAGCAGCGGACCCTGGGACAGGGCTAACTATGGCTACACCTTC. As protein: CASSGPWDRANYGYTF.

CDR3 nucleotides: TGTGCCAGCAGCCGCCAGGAGACAGTCTATGGCTACACCTTC. Translation: CASSRQETVYGYTF. J is TRBJ1-2 and V is TRBV5-6, with a possible D match to TRBD1 (5 bases). Germline CDR1 is SGHDT and CDR2 is YYEEEE. The CDR3 length is 14 residues. Trimming left V 4 bases short and J 4 bases short, with 14 bases between.

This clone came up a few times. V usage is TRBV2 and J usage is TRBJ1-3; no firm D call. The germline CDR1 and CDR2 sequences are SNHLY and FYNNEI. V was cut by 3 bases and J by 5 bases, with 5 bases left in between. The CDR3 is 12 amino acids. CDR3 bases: TGTGCCAGCAGTGAGGAGCGAAACACCATATATTTT. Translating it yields CASSEERNTIYF. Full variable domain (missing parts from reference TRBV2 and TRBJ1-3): EPEVTQTPSHQVTQMGQEVILRCVPISNHLYFYWYRQILGQKVEFLVSFYNNEISEKSEIFDDQFSVERPDGSNFTLKIRSTKLEDSAMYFCASSEERNTIYFGEGSWLTVV.

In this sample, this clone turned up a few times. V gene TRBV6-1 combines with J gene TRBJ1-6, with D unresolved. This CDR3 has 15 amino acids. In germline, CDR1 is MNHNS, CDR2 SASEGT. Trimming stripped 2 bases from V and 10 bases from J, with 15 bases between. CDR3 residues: CASSEQPQPGSPLHF. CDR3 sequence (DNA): TGTGCCAGCAGTGAACAGCCTCAACCGGGGTCACCCCTCCACTTT.

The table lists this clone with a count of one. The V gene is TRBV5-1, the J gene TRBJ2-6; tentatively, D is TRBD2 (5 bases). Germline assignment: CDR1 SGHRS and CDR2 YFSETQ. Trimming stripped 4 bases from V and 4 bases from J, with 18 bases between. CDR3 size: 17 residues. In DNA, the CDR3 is TGCGCCAGCAGCCCCGGGGAGATCGCCTCGGGGGCCAACGTCCTGACTTTC. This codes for CASSPGEIASGANVLTF.